Many counts were recorded for the clone carrying this TCR beta chain. The target antigen is unknown. The sample belongs to a study of spatial heterogeneity in lung cancer. Study-level findings and limits: At resection, ubiquitous expanded tumor TCRs appeared in blood more than at follow-up.

Indicated time point: sample taken at primary tumor resection. The study sequenced unsorted whole RNA from tumor, nontumor lung or frozen PBMC. TCRdb processed the 5' RACE reads anew with MiXCR; each CDR3 protein has one entry. The profile shows roughly 17,000 distinct CDR3 sequences, around 19% of them singletons. The CDR3 is 12 residues long. The V end was cut by 4 bases, the J end by 5 bases, with 9 bases between. Germline V gene data show CDR1 as SGDLS and CDR2 as YYNGEE. The sequence came from a male donor with early-stage non-small cell lung cancer. The chain employs TRBV9 and TRBJ1-2; D might be TRBD1 (5 bases). Sequencing used PBMCs, obtained at surgery. The CDR3 DNA reads as TGTGCCAGCAGCCGGGACCTTTATGGCTACACCTTC. Amino acids: CASSRDLYGYTF.